A single T cell receptor beta chain is shown here with its context. This CDR3 has 17 residues. Germline lookup yields CDR1 SGHAT and CDR2 FQDESV (reference sequence). With 0 bases removed from V and 4 bases from J, the gap between germline ends came to 16 bases. This specimen comes from a study of siplizumab effects on memory and regulatory T cells. The repertoire was sequenced with immunoSEQ multiplex PCR; TCRdb's copy has only in-frame clones and lacks some. The sample records nearly 85,000 clones, roughly 94% being singletons. The specimen sequenced was CD8+ T cells sorted from blood. This TCR was sampled from a human donor in good health. V gene TRBV11-1 combines with J gene TRBJ2-1, with D possibly TRBD2 on 5 matching bases. DNA of the CDR3: TGTGCCAGCAGCTTAGCGGACGGAGGTGGGTTGTACAATGAGCAGTTCTTC. Translation gives CASSLADGGGLYNEQFF.